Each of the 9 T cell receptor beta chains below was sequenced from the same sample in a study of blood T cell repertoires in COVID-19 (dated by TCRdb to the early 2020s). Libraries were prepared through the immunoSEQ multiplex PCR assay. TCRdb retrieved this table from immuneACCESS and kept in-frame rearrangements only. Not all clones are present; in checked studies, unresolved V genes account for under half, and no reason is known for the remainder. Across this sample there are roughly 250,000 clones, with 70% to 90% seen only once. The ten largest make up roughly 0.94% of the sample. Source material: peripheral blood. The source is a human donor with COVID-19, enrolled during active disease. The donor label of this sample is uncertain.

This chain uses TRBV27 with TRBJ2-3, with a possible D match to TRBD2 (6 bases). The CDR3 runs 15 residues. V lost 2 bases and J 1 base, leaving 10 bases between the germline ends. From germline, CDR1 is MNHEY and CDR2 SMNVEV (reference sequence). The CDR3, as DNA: TGTGCCAGCAGTTTAAGGGGAGGCGGCACAGATACGCAGTATTTT. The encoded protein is CASSLRGGGTDTQYF.

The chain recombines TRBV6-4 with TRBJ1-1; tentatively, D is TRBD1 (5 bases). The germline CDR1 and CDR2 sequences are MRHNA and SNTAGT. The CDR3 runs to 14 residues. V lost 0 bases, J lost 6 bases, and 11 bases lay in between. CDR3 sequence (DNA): TGTGCCAGCAGTGACTCTAGCAGGGCTGCTGAAGCTTTCTTT. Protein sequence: CASSDSSRAAEAFF.

The CDR3 is CAWSVPGLRNQPQHF. The DNA for the CDR3 is TGTGCCTGGAGTGTACCAGGGCTCAGGAATCAGCCCCAGCATTTT. The rearrangement links TRBV30 to TRBJ1-5; D might be TRBD1 (5 bases). Germline CDR1 and CDR2: GTSNPN and SVGIG (reference sequence). There are 15 residues in the CDR3. Trimming stripped 0 bases from V and 4 bases from J, with 13 bases between.

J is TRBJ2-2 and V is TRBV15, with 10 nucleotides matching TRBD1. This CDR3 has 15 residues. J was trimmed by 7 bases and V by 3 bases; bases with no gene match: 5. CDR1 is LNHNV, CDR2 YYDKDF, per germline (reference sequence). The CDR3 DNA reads TGTGCCACCAGCAGGGACAGGGGGTACGGCGGGGAGCTGTTTTTT. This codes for CATSRDRGYGGELFF.

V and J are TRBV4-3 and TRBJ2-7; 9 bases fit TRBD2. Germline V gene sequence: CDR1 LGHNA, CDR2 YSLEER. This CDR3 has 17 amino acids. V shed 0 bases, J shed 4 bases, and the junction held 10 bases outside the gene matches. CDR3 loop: CASSQELGSGSSYEQYF. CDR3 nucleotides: TGCGCCAGCAGCCAAGAGCTCGGTAGCGGGAGCTCTTACGAGCAGTACTTC.

The CDR3 DNA reads as TGTGCCAGCAGTGGGACTAGCGGGAGCCTTCCGACAGATGAGCAGTTCTTC. Amino acids: CASSGTSGSLPTDEQFF. The chain recombines TRBV25-1 with TRBJ2-1, with 13 bases lining up with TRBD2. The ends lost 4 bases at V and 8 bases at J; junction bases unmatched: 11. CDR1 MGHDK and CDR2 SYGVNS come from the germline V gene. This CDR3 is built from 17 residues. The full variable domain, completed using reference TRBV25-1 and TRBJ2-1, is EADIYQTPRYLVIGTGKKITLECSQTMGHDKMYWYQQDPGMELHLIHYSYGVNSTEKGDLSSESTVSRIRTEHFPLTLESARPSHTSQYLCASSGTSGSLPTDEQFFGPGTRLTVL.

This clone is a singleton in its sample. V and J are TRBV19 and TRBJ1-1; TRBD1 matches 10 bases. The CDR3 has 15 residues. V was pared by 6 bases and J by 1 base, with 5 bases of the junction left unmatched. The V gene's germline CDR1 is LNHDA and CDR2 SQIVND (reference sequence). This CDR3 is CASSPRTGGNTEAFF. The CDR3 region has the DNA TGTGCCAGTAGCCCCCGGACAGGGGGGAACACTGAAGCTTTCTTT. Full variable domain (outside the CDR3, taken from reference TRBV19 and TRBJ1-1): DGGITQSPKYLFRKEGQNVTLSCEQNLNHDAMYWYRQDPGQGLRLIYYSQIVNDFQKGDIAEGYSVSREKKESFPLTVTSAQKNPTAFYLCASSPRTGGNTEAFFGQGTRLTVV.

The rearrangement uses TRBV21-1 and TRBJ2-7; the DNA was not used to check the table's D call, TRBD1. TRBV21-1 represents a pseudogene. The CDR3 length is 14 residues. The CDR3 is CASSASDRTYEQYF. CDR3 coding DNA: TGTGCCAGCAGCGCCTCAGACAGAACCTACGAGCAGTACTTC.

CDR3 in amino acids: CASTRTGGETQYF. In nucleotides, the CDR3 is TGTGCCAGCACCAGGACAGGGGGAGAGACCCAGTACTTC. V usage is TRBV11-2 and J usage is TRBJ2-5, with 10 positions matching TRBD1. The CDR3 consists of 13 residues. CDR1 and CDR2 from the germline V gene are SGHAT and FQNNGV. Unmatched junction bases numbered 3, after V lost 7 bases and J lost 4 bases.